This T cell receptor (beta chain) was sequenced for a study of blood T cell repertoires in COVID-19. Study overall: Italy, Spain and the United States were the sources of the convalescent and acute COVID-19 samples.

CDR1 is SGHNT, CDR2 YENEEA, per germline. J gave up 4 bases and V 5 bases, and 10 bases lay outside the gene matches. The CDR3 has 16 residues. The data were produced by immunoSEQ multiplex PCR, yet TCRdb's version contains in-frame clones alone and is incomplete. Of 45,000 to 70,000 clones listed, 73% were seen once; the top ten hold 15% to 20%. Sequencing input: peripheral blood. The rearrangement uses TRBV11-3 and TRBJ2-1, with TRBD2 identical over 8 bases. This TCR came from a woman between 45 and 60 years old with active or convalescent COVID-19. This CDR3 is CASSALAGRVYNEQFF. The CDR3 DNA sequence: TGTGCCAGCAGCGCTTTAGCGGGAAGGGTTTACAATGAGCAGTTCTTC.